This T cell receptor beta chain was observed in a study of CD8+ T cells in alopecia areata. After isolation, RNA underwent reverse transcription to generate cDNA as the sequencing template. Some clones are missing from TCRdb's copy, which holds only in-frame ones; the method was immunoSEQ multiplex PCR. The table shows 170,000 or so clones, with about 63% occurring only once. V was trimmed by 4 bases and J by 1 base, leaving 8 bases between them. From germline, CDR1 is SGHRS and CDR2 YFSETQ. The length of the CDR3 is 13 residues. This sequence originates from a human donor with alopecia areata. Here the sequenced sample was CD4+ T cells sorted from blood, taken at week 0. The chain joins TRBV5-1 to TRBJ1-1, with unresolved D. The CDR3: CASSPTQNTEAFF. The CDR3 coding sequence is TGCGCCAGCAGCCCAACACAGAACACTGAAGCTTTCTTT.